This paragraph reports one T cell receptor beta chain. Its antigen is as yet unknown. The record originates from a study of T cells in Graves' hyperthyroidism and ophthalmopathy. Uncontrolled infection, other autoimmune disease, pregnancy or lactation disqualified patients from enrolment. Study outcomes and limitations: The blood repertoire included most of the expanded thyroid clonotypes above 0.001.

Per the germline V gene, CDR1 is LNHDA and CDR2 is SQIVND (reference sequence). There are 14 residues in the CDR3. V lost 8 bases, J lost 4 bases, and 5 bases stayed unmatched. Amplified TCR beta CDR3 regions came from RNA transcripts. Using the HTBI primer set, a first-round RT-PCR was run on the TCR CDR3. Each CDR3 protein is one row after TCRdb ran MiXCR on the multiplex PCR reads. In the table there are around 620,000 distinct CDR3 sequences, around 15% of which are singletons. The TCR comes from a woman aged 30 to 39 with Graves' hyperthyroidism. The chain carries TRBV19 and TRBJ2-3, with 11 nucleotides matching TRBD2. Sequencing was done on a sample of blood. The CDR3 coding sequence is TGTGCCAGTTGTAGCGGGAGGGAGGCAGATACGCAGTATTTT. It yields the protein CASCSGREADTQYF.